These 28 T cell receptor beta chains originate from one sample sequenced in a study of blood T cell repertoires in COVID-19. The table came from immunoSEQ multiplex PCR; TCRdb's copy has only in-frame clones and leaves some out. The sample records more than 100,000 clones, about 76% being singletons. The sample comprised peripheral blood. These receptors all stem from a woman aged 60-70 years with active or convalescent COVID-19.

J is TRBJ2-3 and V is TRBV6-1; 10 nucleotides line up with TRBD2. The CDR3 covers 16 residues. CDR1 is MNHNS and CDR2 is SASEGT in the germline V gene. The V and J ends lost 4 bases and 4 bases, in that order; junction bases with no gene match: 8. CDR3 loop: CASSAISGRAADTQYF. CDR3 nucleotides: TGTGCCAGCAGTGCCATCAGCGGGAGGGCCGCAGATACGCAGTATTTT.

V is TRBV2 and J is TRBJ2-4; possible D gene TRBD1, 5 bases. There are 14 residues in the CDR3. CDR1 is SNHLY, CDR2 FYNNEI, per germline. Trimming left V 8 bases short and J 0 bases short, with 11 bases between. CDR3 protein: CASHRTLAKNIQYF. The CDR3 coding sequence is TGTGCCAGCCACAGGACCCTAGCCAAAAACATTCAGTACTTC. Full variable domain (missing parts from reference TRBV2 and TRBJ2-4): EPEVTQTPSHQVTQMGQEVILRCVPISNHLYFYWYRQILGQKVEFLVSFYNNEISEKSEIFDDQFSVERPDGSNFTLKIRSTKLEDSAMYFCASHRTLAKNIQYFGAGTRLSVL.

The gene calls are TRBV9 and TRBJ1-6; no definite D call. CDR3 length: 17 residues. Looked up from germline, CDR1 is SGDLS and CDR2 is YYNGEE. The V end lost 4 bases, the J end lost 1 base, and 15 bases lay between the germline ends. Here the CDR3 reads CASSPRGYSSYNSPLHF. The CDR3 DNA is TGTGCCAGCAGCCCCAGAGGGTACTCGTCCTATAATTCACCCCTCCACTTT.

The rearrangement joins TRBV14 to TRBJ1-3; D is unresolved. The CDR3 spans 16 residues. The V and J ends lost 0 bases and 4 bases respectively, with 13 bases between them. CDR1 and CDR2 (germline): SGHDN, FVKESK. The CDR3 sequence is CASSQDRRVRGNTIYF. The CDR3 DNA reads TGTGCCAGCAGCCAAGACCGGCGGGTCAGAGGAAACACCATATATTTT.

The genes are TRBV30 and TRBJ2-3; no clear D gene. The germline V gene encodes CDR1 GTSNPN and CDR2 SVGIG (reference sequence). V lost 8 bases to trimming and J lost 0 bases, with 9 bases between them. The CDR3 runs 12 residues. The CDR3 DNA follows: TGTGCCGGCCCCCCGAGCACAGATACGCAGTATTTT. Translated, it gives CAGPPSTDTQYF. Complete variable domain (other parts from reference TRBV30 and TRBJ2-3): SQTIHQWPATLVQPVGSPLSLECTVEGTSNPNLYWYRQAAGRGLQLLFYSVGIGQISSEVPQNLSASRPQDRQFILSSKKLLLSDSGFYLCAGPPSTDTQYFGPGTRLTVL.

A few counts support this clone. The chain has TRBV6-6 and TRBJ1-6; 11 positions match TRBD1. V lost 1 base, J lost 7 bases, and 0 bases stayed unmatched. Germline loops: CDR1 MNHNY, CDR2 SVGAGI (reference sequence). The CDR3 has 15 residues. Here the CDR3 DNA reads TGTGCCAGCAGTTACTGGGACAGGGGGAATTCACCCCTCCACTTT. It yields the protein CASSYWDRGNSPLHF.

The gene calls are TRBV25-1 and TRBJ2-1; D perhaps matches TRBD1 (5 bases). The CDR3 runs to 14 residues. From germline, CDR1 is MGHDK and CDR2 SYGVNS. Trimming shortened V by 5 bases and J by 7 bases, and 15 bases separated the two germline ends. The CDR3: CASSRAQGVNEQFF. The CDR3 DNA sequence: TGTGCCAGCAGTAGGGCTCAGGGCGTGAATGAGCAGTTCTTC.

This clone was detected once. CDR3: CASSLQGAPSGGYTF. The DNA for the CDR3 is TGTGCCAGCAGTTTACAGGGGGCGCCCTCGGGGGGCTACACCTTC. This chain links TRBV28 with TRBJ1-2, with 8 bases fitting TRBD1. The trim removed 2 bases at V and 8 bases at J, leaving 10 bases unmatched. Per the germline V gene, CDR1 is MDHEN and CDR2 is SYDVKM. CDR3 length equals 15 residues.

V usage is TRBV6-5 and J usage is TRBJ1-2; 7 bases agree with TRBD1. Germline loops: CDR1 MNHEY, CDR2 SVGAGI. Trimming at V came to 6 bases and at J to 3 bases, leaving 4 bases not matched to a gene. The CDR3 consists of 13 residues. DNA for the CDR3: TGTGCCAGCAGCCCGGGACAGTACTATGGCTACACCTTC. This codes for CASSPGQYYGYTF.

The chain combines TRBV19 with TRBJ2-3, with D unresolved. Trimming shortened V by 5 bases and J by 0 bases, and 6 bases separated the two germline ends. Germline values: CDR1 LNHDA, CDR2 SQIVND (reference sequence). The CDR3 length is 13 residues. CDR3 protein: CASSEASTDTQYF. The CDR3, as DNA: TGTGCCAGTAGTGAAGCTAGCACAGATACGCAGTATTTT.

This chain uses TRBV3-1 (or the pseudogene TRBV3-2) with TRBJ1-4, with 8 bases aligning to TRBD1. CDR1 and CDR2 from the germline V gene are LGHDT and YNNKEL (reference sequence). V shed 4 bases, J shed 4 bases, and the junction held 17 bases outside the gene matches. There are 19 residues in the CDR3. The CDR3 coding sequence is TGTGCCAGCAGCCCCAAGACAGGGGCGACCCTAGGGGGTAATGAAAAACTGTTTTTT. It yields the protein CASSPKTGATLGGNEKLFF.

The V call is TRBV30, the J call TRBJ1-4; 9 bases fit TRBD1. The CDR3 is 13 amino acids. CDR1 is GTSNPN, CDR2 SVGIG, per germline (reference sequence). J lost 5 bases, V lost 5 bases, and 3 bases had no gene match. The DNA of the CDR3 is TGTGCCTGGGGAGGACAGGGGAATGAAAAACTGTTTTTT. Translation gives CAWGGQGNEKLFF.

J is TRBJ2-2 and V is TRBV19; D gene ambiguous. Germline CDR1 and CDR2: LNHDA and SQIVND (reference sequence). V lost 6 bases and J lost 4, with 15 bases in between. The length of the CDR3 is 15 residues. Written as DNA, the CDR3 is TGTGCCAGTAGGCAGAACAGCTTGGCCACCGGGGAGCTGTTTTTT. It is translated as CASRQNSLATGELFF.

J is TRBJ2-4 and V is TRBV19, with D tentatively TRBD2 (5 bases). This CDR3 is 14 amino acids long. Germline CDR1 LNHDA, CDR2 SQIVND (reference sequence). V was clipped by 0 bases and J by 9 bases, with 12 bases between them. This chain's CDR3 is CASSIDSGMGIQYF. The CDR3 bases are TGTGCCAGTAGTATAGATTCGGGAATGGGCATTCAGTACTTC.

The J gene is TRBJ2-7, the V gene TRBV7-2, with D perhaps matching TRBD2 (5 bases). The length of the CDR3 is 15 residues. V lost 8 bases, J lost 2 bases, and 19 bases lay in between. The V gene's germline CDR1 is SGHTA and CDR2 FQGNSA. Here the CDR3 reads CASGAKNSGPYEQYF. The CDR3 nucleotides are TGTGCCAGCGGAGCAAAAAACAGCGGCCCCTACGAGCAGTACTTC.

The V gene is TRBV28, the J gene TRBJ1-4; D might be TRBD1 (6 bases). V lost 2 bases and J 0 bases, leaving 13 bases between the germline ends. The CDR3 consists of 17 residues. Per the germline V gene, CDR1 is MDHEN and CDR2 is SYDVKM. The DNA of the CDR3 is TGTGCCAGCAGTTTAAGTGACAGGTTTGCAACTAATGAAAAACTGTTTTTT. Its translation: CASSLSDRFATNEKLFF.

The J gene is TRBJ2-5, the V gene TRBV28; D perhaps matches TRBD1 (5 bases). CDR1 is MDHEN and CDR2 is SYDVKM in the germline V gene. CDR3 length: 13 amino acids. V was cut by 2 bases and J by 5 bases, with 9 bases left in between. This CDR3 reads CASSLQGSETQYF. Written as DNA, the CDR3 is TGTGCCAGCAGTTTACAGGGTTCGGAGACCCAGTACTTC.

This clone has a single count. The gene calls are TRBV15 and TRBJ2-7; maybe TRBD2 (6 bases). Germline-derived CDR1 and CDR2 are LNHNV and YYDKDF (reference sequence). Trimming cost V 0 bases and J 0 bases, with 15 bases left between them. This CDR3 has 17 amino acids. In DNA form, the CDR3 reads TGTGCCACCAGCAGAGATTTCCTAGCGCAGAGCTCCTACGAGCAGTACTTC. Amino acid sequence: CATSRDFLAQSSYEQYF.

The chain has TRBV13 and TRBJ1-1; TRBD1 agrees at 7 bases. CDR3 length: 13 amino acids. Germline CDR1 and CDR2: PRHDT and FYEKMQ (reference sequence). V gave up 6 bases and J gave up 8 bases; unmatched junction bases: 9. CDR3 amino acids: CASRNRQGAEAFF. As DNA, the CDR3 is TGTGCCAGCAGAAATCGACAGGGAGCGGAAGCTTTCTTT.

J is TRBJ1-2 and V is TRBV30, with 10 nucleotides matching TRBD1. Germline V gives CDR1 GTSNPN, CDR2 SVGIG (reference sequence). The CDR3 contains 12 residues. V gave up 8 bases and J gave up 7 bases; unmatched junction bases: 7. CDR3 sequence: CAVGTGAAGYTF. The DNA of the CDR3 is TGTGCCGTCGGGACAGGGGCTGCTGGCTACACCTTC.

The gene calls are TRBV9 and TRBJ1-2; D is unclear. V gave up 0 bases and J gave up 5 bases, with 8 bases separating them. The germline V gene has CDR1 SGDLS and CDR2 YYNGEE. The CDR3 contains 13 residues. CDR3 DNA: TGTGCCAGCAGCGTAGAGGCGGGGTATGGCTACACCTTC. Translation: CASSVEAGYGYTF.

This rearrangement joins TRBV5-1 to TRBJ2-2, with D tentatively TRBD2 (5 bases). Germline CDR1 and CDR2: SGHRS and YFSETQ. Trimming stripped 3 bases from V and 8 bases from J, with 11 bases between. The CDR3 has 13 amino acids. The CDR3 loop reads CASSSDTGGELFF. The CDR3 region has the DNA TGCGCCAGCAGCTCTGACACGGGAGGGGAGCTGTTTTTT.

This clone was found a few times. This chain joins TRBV5-6 and TRBJ1-5; 7 nucleotides match TRBD1. Unmatched junction bases numbered 2, after V lost 2 bases and J lost 0 bases. The CDR3 is 15 amino acids. Per germline, CDR1 SGHDT and CDR2 YYEEEE. This CDR3 is CASSLQGLSNQPQHF. As DNA, the CDR3 is TGTGCCAGCAGCTTACAGGGGCTTAGCAATCAGCCCCAGCATTTT.

This chain uses TRBV5-4 with TRBJ1-3, with D uncertain. Per the germline V gene, CDR1 is SGHNT and CDR2 is YYREEE (reference sequence). The V end lost 4 bases, the J end lost 0 bases, and 11 bases lay between the germline ends. The CDR3 spans 15 residues. The CDR3 DNA follows: TGTGCCAGCAGCAGTCAAGAGCTCTCTGGAAACACCATATATTTT. Encoded protein: CASSSQELSGNTIYF.

This clone was counted once. The CDR3, as DNA: TGTGCCAGCAGCCAGGGACTACCTGACAATGAGCAGTTCTTC. Encoded protein: CASSQGLPDNEQFF. The chain is built from TRBV9 and TRBJ2-1, with 7 positions matching TRBD2. The germline V gene has CDR1 SGDLS and CDR2 YYNGEE. CDR3 length equals 14 residues. V gave up 4 bases and J gave up 5 bases; unmatched junction bases: 6.

The rearrangement joins TRBV7-8 to TRBJ2-2; 7 nucleotides match TRBD2. Trimming at V came to 0 bases and at J to 1 base, leaving 2 bases not matched to a gene. Germline loops: CDR1 SGHVS, CDR2 FQNEAQ. This CDR3 contains 16 residues. CDR3 sequence reads: CASSLAGGGNTGELFF. In nucleotides, the CDR3 is TGTGCCAGCAGCTTAGCTGGCGGGGGGAACACCGGGGAGCTGTTTTTT.

This chain connects TRBV5-1 to TRBJ2-7; TRBD1 matches at 9 bases. The trim removed 4 bases at V and 6 bases at J, leaving 11 bases unmatched. CDR1 is SGHRS, CDR2 YFSETQ, per germline. The CDR3 sequence is 15 residues long. The CDR3 bases are TGCGCCAGCAGCGCCGGGACAGGGTCCCTAAGCGAGCAGTACTTC. This codes for CASSAGTGSLSEQYF.

The chain couples TRBV7-9 to TRBJ1-6, with TRBD1 identical over 10 bases. V was pared by 5 bases and J by 7 bases, with 5 bases of the junction left unmatched. CDR1 is SEHNR and CDR2 is FQNEAQ in the germline V gene (reference sequence). CDR3 length equals 15 residues. The CDR3 here is CASSPGQGVNSPLHF. The CDR3 region has the DNA TGTGCCAGCAGCCCAGGACAGGGGGTGAATTCACCCCTCCACTTT. The full variable domain, with the rest looked up from reference TRBV7-9 and TRBJ1-6, is DTGVSQNPRHKITKRGQNVTFRCDPISEHNRLYWYRQTLGQGPEFLTYFQNEAQLEKSRLLSDRFSAERPKGSFSTLEIQRTEQGDSAMYLCASSPGQGVNSPLHFGNGTRLTVT.